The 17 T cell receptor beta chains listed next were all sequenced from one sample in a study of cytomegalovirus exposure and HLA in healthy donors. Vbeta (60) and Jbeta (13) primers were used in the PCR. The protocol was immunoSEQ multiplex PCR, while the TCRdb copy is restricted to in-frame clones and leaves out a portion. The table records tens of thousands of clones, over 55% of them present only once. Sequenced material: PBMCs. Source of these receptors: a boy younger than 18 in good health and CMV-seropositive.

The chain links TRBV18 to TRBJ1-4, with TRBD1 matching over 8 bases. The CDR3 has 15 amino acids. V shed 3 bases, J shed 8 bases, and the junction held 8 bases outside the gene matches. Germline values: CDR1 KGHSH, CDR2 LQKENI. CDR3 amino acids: CASSPQRQGAEKLFF. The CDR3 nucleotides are TGTGCCAGCTCACCTCAGCGGCAGGGGGCGGAAAAACTGTTTTTT.

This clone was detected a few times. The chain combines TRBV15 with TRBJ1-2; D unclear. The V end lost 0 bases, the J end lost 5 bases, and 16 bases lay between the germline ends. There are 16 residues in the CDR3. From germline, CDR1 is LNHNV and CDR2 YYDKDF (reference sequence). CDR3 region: CATSRDLEALLYGYTF. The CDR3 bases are TGTGCCACCAGCAGAGATTTAGAGGCCCTACTATATGGCTACACCTTC.

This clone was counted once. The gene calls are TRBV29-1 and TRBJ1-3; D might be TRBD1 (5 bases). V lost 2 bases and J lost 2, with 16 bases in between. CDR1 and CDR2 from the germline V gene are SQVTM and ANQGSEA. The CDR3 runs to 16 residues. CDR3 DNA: TGCAGCGTTGAATTTGCCAGGGAGGGAACTGGAAACACCATATATTTT. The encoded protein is CSVEFAREGTGNTIYF.

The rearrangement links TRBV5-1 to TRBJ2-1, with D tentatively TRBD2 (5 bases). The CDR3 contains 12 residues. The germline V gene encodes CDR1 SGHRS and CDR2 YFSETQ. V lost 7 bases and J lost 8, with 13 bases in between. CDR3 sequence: CASAGGGHEQFF. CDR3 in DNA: TGCGCCAGCGCCGGAGGCGGGCATGAGCAGTTCTTC.

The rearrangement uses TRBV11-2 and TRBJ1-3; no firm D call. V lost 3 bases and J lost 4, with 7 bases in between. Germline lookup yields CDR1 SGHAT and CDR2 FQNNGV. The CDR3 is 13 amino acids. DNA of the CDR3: TGTGCCAGCAGCTTCGGGTGGGGAAACACCATATATTTT. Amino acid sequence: CASSFGWGNTIYF.

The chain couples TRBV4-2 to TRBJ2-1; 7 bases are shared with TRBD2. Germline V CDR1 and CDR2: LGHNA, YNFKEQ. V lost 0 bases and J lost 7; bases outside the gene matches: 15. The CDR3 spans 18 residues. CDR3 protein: CASSQDVGGSGVGNEQFF. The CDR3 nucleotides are TGTGCCAGCAGCCAAGATGTGGGGGGGAGCGGGGTTGGTAATGAGCAGTTCTTC.

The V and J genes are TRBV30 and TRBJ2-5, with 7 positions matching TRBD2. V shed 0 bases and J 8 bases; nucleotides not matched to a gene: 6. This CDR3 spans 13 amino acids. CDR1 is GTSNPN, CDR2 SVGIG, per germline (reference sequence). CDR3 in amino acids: CAWSVGSGKTQYF. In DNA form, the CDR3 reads TGTGCCTGGAGTGTTGGCAGCGGGAAAACCCAGTACTTC.

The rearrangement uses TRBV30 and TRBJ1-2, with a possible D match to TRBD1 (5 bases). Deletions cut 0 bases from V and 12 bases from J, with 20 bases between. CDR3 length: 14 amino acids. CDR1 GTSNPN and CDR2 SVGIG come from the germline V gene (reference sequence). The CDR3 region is CAWSVSGTSRVHTF. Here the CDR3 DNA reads TGTGCCTGGAGTGTTTCCGGGACTAGTCGAGTCCACACCTTC.

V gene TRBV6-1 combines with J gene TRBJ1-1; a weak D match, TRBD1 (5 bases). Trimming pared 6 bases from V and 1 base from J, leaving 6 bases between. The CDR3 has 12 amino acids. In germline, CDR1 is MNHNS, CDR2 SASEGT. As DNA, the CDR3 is TGTGCCAGCAGCCAGGGGAACACTGAAGCTTTCTTT. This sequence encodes CASSQGNTEAFF.

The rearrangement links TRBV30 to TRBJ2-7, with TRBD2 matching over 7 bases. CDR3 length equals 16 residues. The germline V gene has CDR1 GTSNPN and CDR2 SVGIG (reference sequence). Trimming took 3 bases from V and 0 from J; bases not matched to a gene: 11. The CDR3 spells CAWRPKTGLPSYEQYF. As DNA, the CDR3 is TGTGCCTGGAGACCCAAAACGGGACTACCCTCCTACGAGCAGTACTTC.

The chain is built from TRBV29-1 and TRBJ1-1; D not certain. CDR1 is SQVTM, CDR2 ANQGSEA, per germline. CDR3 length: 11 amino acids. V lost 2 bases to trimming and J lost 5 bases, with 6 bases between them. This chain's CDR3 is CSVEPGTEAFF. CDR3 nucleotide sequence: TGCAGCGTTGAACCAGGTACTGAAGCTTTCTTT.

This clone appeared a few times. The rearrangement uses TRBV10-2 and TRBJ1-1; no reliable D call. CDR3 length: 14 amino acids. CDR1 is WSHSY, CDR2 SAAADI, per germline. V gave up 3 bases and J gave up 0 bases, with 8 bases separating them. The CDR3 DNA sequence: TGCGCCAGCAGTGAAGTCGGGTTGAACACTGAAGCTTTCTTT. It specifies CASSEVGLNTEAFF.

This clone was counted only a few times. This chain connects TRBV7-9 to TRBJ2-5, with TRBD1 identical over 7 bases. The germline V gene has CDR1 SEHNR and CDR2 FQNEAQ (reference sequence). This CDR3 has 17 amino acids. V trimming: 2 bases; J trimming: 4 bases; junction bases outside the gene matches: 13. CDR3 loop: CASSLSSRWQGVETQYF. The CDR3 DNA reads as TGTGCCAGCAGCTTATCATCGAGATGGCAGGGGGTAGAGACCCAGTACTTC.

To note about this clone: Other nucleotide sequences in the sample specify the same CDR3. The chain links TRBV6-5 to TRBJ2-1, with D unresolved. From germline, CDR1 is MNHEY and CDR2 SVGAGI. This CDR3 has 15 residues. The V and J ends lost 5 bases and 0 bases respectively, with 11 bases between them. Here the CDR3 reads CASSPPRSSYNEQFF. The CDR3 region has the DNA TGTGCCAGCAGTCCCCCTAGGAGCTCCTACAATGAGCAGTTCTTC.

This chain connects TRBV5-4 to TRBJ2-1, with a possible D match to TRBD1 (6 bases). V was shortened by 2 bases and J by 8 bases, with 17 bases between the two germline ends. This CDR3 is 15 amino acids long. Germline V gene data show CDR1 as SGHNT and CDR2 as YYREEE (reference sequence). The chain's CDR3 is CASSLRGRGSDEQFF. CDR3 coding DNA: TGTGCCAGCAGCTTAAGAGGTAGGGGGAGCGATGAGCAGTTCTTC.

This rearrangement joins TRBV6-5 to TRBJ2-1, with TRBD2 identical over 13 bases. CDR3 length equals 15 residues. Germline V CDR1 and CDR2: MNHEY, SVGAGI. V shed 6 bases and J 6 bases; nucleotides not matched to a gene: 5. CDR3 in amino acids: CASSILAGGRNEQFF. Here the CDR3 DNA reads TGTGCCAGCAGCATACTAGCGGGAGGGCGCAATGAGCAGTTCTTC.

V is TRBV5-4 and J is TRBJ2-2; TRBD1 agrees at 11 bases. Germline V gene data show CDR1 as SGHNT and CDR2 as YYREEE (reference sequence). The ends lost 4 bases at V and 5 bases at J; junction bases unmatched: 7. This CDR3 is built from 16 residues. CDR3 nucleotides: TGTGCCAGCAGCCGGATGGGACAGGGGGTAACCGGGGAGCTGTTTTTT. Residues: CASSRMGQGVTGELFF.